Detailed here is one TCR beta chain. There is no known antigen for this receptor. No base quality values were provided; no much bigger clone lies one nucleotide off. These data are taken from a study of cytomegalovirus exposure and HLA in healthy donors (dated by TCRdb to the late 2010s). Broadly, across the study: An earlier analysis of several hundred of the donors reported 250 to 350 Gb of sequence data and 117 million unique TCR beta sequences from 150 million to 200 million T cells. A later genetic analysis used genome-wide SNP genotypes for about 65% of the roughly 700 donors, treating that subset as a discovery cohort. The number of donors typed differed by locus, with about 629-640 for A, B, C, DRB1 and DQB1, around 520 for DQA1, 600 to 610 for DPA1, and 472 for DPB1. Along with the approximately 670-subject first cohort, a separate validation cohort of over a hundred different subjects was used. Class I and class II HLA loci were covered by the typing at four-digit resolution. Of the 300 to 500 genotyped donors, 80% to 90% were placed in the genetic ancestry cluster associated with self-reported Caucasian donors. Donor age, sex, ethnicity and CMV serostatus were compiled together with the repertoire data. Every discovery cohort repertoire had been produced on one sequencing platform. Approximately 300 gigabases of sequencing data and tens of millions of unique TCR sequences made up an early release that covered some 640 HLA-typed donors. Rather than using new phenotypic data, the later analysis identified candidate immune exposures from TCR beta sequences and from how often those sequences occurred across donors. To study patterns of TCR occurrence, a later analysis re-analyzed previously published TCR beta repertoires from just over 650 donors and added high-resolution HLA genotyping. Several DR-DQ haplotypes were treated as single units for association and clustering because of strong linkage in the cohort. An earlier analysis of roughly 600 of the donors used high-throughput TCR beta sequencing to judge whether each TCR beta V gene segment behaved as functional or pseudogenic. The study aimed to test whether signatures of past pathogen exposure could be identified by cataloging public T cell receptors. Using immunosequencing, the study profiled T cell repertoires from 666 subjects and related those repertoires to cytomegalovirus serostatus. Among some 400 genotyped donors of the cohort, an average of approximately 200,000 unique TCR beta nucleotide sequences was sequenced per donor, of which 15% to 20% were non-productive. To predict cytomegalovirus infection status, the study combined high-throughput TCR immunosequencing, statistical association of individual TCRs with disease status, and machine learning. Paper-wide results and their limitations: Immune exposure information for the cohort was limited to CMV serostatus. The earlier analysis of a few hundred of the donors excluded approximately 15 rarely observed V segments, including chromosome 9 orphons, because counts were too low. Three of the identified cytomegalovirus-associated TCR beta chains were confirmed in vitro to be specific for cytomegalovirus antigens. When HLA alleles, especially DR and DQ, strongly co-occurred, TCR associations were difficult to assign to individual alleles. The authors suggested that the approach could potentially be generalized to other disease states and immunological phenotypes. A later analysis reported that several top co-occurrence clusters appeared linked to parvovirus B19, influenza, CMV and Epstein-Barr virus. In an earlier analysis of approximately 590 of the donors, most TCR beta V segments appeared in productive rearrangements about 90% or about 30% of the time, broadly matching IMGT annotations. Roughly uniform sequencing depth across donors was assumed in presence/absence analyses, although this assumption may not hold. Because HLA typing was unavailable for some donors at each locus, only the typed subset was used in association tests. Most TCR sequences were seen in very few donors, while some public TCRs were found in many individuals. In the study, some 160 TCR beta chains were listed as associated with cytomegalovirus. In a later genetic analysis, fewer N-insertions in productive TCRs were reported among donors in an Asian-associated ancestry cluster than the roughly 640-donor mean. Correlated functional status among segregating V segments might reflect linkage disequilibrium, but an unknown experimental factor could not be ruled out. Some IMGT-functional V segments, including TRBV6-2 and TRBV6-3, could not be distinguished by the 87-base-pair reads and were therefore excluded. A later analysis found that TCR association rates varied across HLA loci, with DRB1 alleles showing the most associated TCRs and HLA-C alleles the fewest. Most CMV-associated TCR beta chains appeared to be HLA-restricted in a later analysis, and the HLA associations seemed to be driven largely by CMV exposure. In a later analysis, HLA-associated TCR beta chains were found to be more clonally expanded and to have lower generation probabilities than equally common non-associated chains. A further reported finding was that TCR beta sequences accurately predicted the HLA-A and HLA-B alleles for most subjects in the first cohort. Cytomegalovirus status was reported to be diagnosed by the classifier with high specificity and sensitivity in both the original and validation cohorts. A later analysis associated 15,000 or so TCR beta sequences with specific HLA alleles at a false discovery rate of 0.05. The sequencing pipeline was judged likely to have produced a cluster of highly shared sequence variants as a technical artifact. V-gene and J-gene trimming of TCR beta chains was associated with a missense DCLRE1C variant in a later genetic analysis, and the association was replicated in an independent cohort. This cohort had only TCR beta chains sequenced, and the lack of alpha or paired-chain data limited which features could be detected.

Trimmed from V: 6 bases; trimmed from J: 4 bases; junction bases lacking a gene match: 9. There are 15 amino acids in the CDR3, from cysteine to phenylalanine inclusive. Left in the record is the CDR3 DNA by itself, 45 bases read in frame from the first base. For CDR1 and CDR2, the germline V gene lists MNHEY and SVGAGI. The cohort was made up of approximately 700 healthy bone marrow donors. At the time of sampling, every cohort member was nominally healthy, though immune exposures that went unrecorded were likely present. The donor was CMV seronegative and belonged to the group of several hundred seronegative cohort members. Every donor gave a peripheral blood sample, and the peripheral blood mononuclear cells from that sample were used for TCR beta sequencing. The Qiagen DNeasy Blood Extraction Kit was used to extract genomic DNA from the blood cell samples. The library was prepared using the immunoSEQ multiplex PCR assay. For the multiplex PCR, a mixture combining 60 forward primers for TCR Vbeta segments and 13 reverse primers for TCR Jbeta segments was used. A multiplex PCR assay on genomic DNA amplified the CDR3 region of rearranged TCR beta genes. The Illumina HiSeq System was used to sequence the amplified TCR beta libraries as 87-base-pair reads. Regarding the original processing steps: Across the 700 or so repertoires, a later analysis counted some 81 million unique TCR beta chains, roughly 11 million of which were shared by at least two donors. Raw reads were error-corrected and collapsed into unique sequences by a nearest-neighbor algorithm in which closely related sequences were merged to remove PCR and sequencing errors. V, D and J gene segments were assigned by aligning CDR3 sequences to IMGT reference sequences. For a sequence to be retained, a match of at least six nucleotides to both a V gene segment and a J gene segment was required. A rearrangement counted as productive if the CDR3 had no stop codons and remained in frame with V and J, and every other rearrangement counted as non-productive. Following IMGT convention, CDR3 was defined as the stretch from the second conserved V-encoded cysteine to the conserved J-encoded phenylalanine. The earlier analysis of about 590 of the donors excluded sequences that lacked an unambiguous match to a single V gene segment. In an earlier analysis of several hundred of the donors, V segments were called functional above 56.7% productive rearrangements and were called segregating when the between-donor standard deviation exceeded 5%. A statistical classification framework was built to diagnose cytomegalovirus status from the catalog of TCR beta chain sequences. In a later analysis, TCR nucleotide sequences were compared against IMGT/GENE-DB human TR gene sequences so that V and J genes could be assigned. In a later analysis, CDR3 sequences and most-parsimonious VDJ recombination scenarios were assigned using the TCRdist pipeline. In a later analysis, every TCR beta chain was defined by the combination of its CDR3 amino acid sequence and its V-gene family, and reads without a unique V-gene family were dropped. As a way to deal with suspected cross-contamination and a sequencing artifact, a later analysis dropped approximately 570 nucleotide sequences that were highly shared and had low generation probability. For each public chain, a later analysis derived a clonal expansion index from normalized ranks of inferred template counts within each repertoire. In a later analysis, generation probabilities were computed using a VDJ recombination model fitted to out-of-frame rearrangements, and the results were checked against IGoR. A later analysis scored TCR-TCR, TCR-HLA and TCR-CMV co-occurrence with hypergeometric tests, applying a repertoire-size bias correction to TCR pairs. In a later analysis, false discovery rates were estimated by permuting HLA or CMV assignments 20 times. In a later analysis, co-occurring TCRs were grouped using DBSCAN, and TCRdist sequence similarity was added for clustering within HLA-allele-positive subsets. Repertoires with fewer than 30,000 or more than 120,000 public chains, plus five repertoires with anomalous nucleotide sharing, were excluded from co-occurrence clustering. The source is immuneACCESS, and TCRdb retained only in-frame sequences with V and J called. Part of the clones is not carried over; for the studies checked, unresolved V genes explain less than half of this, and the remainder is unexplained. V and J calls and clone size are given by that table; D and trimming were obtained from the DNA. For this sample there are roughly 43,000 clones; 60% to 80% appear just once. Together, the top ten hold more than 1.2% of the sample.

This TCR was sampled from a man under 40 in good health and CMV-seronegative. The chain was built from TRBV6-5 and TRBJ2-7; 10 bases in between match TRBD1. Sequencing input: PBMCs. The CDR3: CASRHGTGASYEQYF. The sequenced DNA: TGTGCCAGCAGGCACGGGACAGGGGCTTCTTACGAGCAGTACTTC.